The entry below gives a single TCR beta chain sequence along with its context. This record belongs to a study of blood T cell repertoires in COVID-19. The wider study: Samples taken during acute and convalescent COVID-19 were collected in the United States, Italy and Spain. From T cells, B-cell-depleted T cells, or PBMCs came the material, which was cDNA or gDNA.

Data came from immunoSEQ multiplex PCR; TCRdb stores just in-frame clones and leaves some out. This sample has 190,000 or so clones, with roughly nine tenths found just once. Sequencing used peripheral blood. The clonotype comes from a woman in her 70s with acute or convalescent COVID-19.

CDR3: CASSHDLYEQYF. In nucleotides, the CDR3 is TGTGCCAGCAGCCATGACTTATACGAGCAGTACTTC. The genes are TRBV3-1 (or the pseudogene TRBV3-2) and TRBJ2-7; D not certain. Trimming shortened V by 3 bases and J by 4 bases, and 7 bases separated the two germline ends. This CDR3 contains 12 residues. In germline, CDR1 is LGHDT, CDR2 YNNKEL (reference sequence).